Below are 16 T cell receptor beta chains sequenced from a single sample in a study of T cell responses to AZD1222 COVID-19 vaccine. TCRdb keeps only in-frame clones here, not all; method: immunoSEQ multiplex PCR. The profile shows about 83,000 clones, approximately 88% of them singletons. Material: peripheral blood, obtained on day 0 of MenACWY control vaccination. The receptors stem from an adult in good health.

CDR3 DNA: TGTGCCAGCTCACCGTTCCGGTACAATGAGCAGTTCTTC. It translates to CASSPFRYNEQFF. The chain couples TRBV18 to TRBJ2-1; no clear D gene. The CDR3 covers 13 residues. The germline V gene encodes CDR1 KGHSH and CDR2 LQKENI. V was cut by 3 bases and J by 4 bases, with 7 bases left in between.

V and J are TRBV5-1 and TRBJ2-1; weak D call: TRBD2 (7 bases). CDR3 size: 14 residues. Trimming shortened V by 2 bases and J by 8 bases, and 14 bases separated the two germline ends. Germline assignment: CDR1 SGHRS and CDR2 YFSETQ. The CDR3 region is CASSFKQGGDEQFF. CDR3 coding DNA: TGCGCCAGCAGCTTTAAACAGGGAGGGGATGAGCAGTTCTTC.

The rearrangement uses TRBV11-2 and TRBJ2-1; perhaps TRBD2 as D (5 bases). The CDR3 length is 17 residues. Trimming pared 5 bases from V and 4 bases from J, leaving 21 bases between. The germline V gene has CDR1 SGHAT and CDR2 FQNNGV. As DNA, the CDR3 is TGTGCCAGCAGCGTACCGGACTTGACGGCAGGTTACAATGAGCAGTTCTTC. Protein product: CASSVPDLTAGYNEQFF.

The genes are TRBV4-1 and TRBJ1-3; D unresolved. Germline V lookup: CDR1 MGHRA, CDR2 YSYEKL. V was cut by 1 base and J by 1 base, with 8 bases left in between. The CDR3 is 15 residues long. The CDR3 here is CASSQVGLSGNTIYF. As DNA, the CDR3 is TGCGCCAGCAGCCAAGTAGGGCTTTCTGGAAACACCATATATTTT.

The chain joins TRBV28 to TRBJ1-3; D remains unclear. The CDR3 spans 16 residues. CDR1 and CDR2 from the germline V gene are MDHEN and SYDVKM. V shed 2 bases and J shed 4 bases, with 15 bases lying between them. CDR3 sequence (DNA): TGTGCCAGCAGTTTAGCGGGATCCGGCCCCGGAAACACCATATATTTT. Its translation is CASSLAGSGPGNTIYF.

This chain joins TRBV6-4 and TRBJ1-5; D is undetermined. The germline CDR1 and CDR2 sequences are MRHNA and SNTAGT. This CDR3 region has 13 residues. V was clipped by 3 bases and J by 1 base, with 4 bases between them. CDR3: CASSEMSNQPQHF. Written as DNA, the CDR3 is TGTGCCAGCAGTGAGATGAGCAATCAGCCCCAGCATTTT.

The V gene is TRBV7-8, the J gene TRBJ2-1; TRBD2 might be the D (6 bases). V lost 6 bases to trimming and J lost 0 bases, with 15 bases between them. The V gene's germline CDR1 is SGHVS and CDR2 FQNEAQ. The CDR3 contains 16 residues. The CDR3: CASRPKRVSSYNEQFF. The DNA of the CDR3 is TGTGCCAGCAGACCTAAGCGGGTAAGCTCCTACAATGAGCAGTTCTTC.

The genes are TRBV11-2 and TRBJ1-5; TRBD1 agrees at 7 bases. The CDR3 sequence is 13 residues long. In germline, CDR1 is SGHAT, CDR2 FQNNGV. Unmatched junction bases numbered 5, after V lost 5 bases and J lost 7 bases. CDR3: CASSLQGGQPQHF. The CDR3 region has the DNA TGTGCCAGCAGCCTCCAGGGGGGGCAGCCCCAGCATTTT.

This sequence joins TRBV7-8 and TRBJ2-1, with 16 nucleotides matching TRBD2. The CDR3 sequence is 19 residues long. CDR1 is SGHVS, CDR2 FQNEAQ, per germline. J lost 9 bases, V lost 1 base, and 12 bases had no gene match. The CDR3 DNA follows: TGTGCCAGCAGCTTAGGGTTGGTCTCGGGACTAGCGGGAGGGGGTGAGCAGTTCTTC. It translates to CASSLGLVSGLAGGGEQFF.

The chain carries TRBV30 and TRBJ1-6; 8 nucleotides match TRBD1. V gave up 5 bases and J gave up 8 bases; unmatched junction bases: 11. The CDR3 is 15 amino acids. Germline values: CDR1 GTSNPN, CDR2 SVGIG (reference sequence). As DNA, the CDR3 is TGTGCCTGGGCCGGGGGACAGGCGAGTCATTCACCCCTCCACTTT. This translates into CAWAGGQASHSPLHF. Looking up the rest from reference TRBV30 and TRBJ1-6 gives the full variable domain: SQTIHQWPATLVQPVGSPLSLECTVEGTSNPNLYWYRQAAGRGLQLLFYSVGIGQISSEVPQNLSASRPQDRQFILSSKKLLLSDSGFYLCAWAGGQASHSPLHFGNGTRLTVT.

This chain joins TRBV24-1 and TRBJ1-2; 10 positions match TRBD1. This CDR3 has 15 amino acids. The germline CDR1 and CDR2 sequences are KGHDR and SFDVKD. V shed 4 bases and J 2 bases; nucleotides not matched to a gene: 3. CDR3 sequence: CATSDPGQGNYGYTF. The CDR3 nucleotides read TGTGCCACCAGTGACCCGGGACAGGGGAACTATGGCTACACCTTC.

The V call is TRBV18, the J call TRBJ2-5, with 8 bases lining up with TRBD2. This CDR3 comprises 14 residues. Germline lookup yields CDR1 KGHSH and CDR2 LQKENI. V trimming: 3 bases; J trimming: 5 bases; junction bases outside the gene matches: 5. The DNA for the CDR3 is TGTGCCAGCTCACCGGGACTAGGTCTTGAGACCCAGTACTTC. Its translation: CASSPGLGLETQYF.

The rearrangement uses TRBV18 and TRBJ1-1, with no clear D. V was cut by 2 bases and J by 5 bases, with 15 bases left in between. CDR1 KGHSH and CDR2 LQKENI come from the germline V gene. This CDR3 is built from 15 residues. This CDR3 reads CASSPGLSGLTEAFF. The CDR3 DNA reads as TGTGCCAGCTCACCAGGGCTCTCAGGTTTAACTGAAGCTTTCTTT. The entire variable domain, with the rest obtained from reference TRBV18 and TRBJ1-1, is as follows: NAGVMQNPRHLVRRRGQEARLRCSPMKGHSHVYWYRQLPEEGLKFMVYLQKENIIDESGMPKERFSAEFPKEGPSILRIQQVVRGDSAAYFCASSPGLSGLTEAFFGQGTRLTVV.

The chain recombines TRBV12-5 with TRBJ1-2; 7 bases are shared with TRBD1. The CDR3 sequence is 15 residues long. V was pared by 0 bases and J by 5 bases, with 6 bases of the junction left unmatched. Germline CDR1 reads LGHNT; CDR2 reads FRNRAP. CDR3 in amino acids: CASGLVGTAVYGYTF. CDR3 nucleotides: TGTGCTAGTGGTTTGGTAGGGACAGCGGTTTATGGCTACACCTTC.

This clone showed up just a few times. The gene calls are TRBV12-3 or TRBV12-4 and TRBJ1-2; 7 bases are a match to TRBD1. The V and J ends lost 5 bases and 7 bases, in that order; junction bases with no gene match: 7. The CDR3 spans 13 residues. CDR3 DNA: TGTGCCAGCAGTATCAGGGGGGATTCTGGCTACACCTTC. Translation gives CASSIRGDSGYTF.

The chain joins TRBV9 to TRBJ2-3; no clear D gene. V dropped 4 bases and J dropped 1 base, with 13 bases sitting between them. Germline CDR1 SGDLS, CDR2 YYNGEE. This CDR3 comprises 15 residues. The CDR3 reads CASSPTPLGTDTQYF. CDR3 bases: TGTGCCAGCAGCCCTACCCCACTTGGCACAGATACGCAGTATTTT.